This is a list of T cell receptor beta chains from one sample in a study of glioma-infiltrating T cells after dendritic cell vaccination. Profiled with immunoSEQ multiplex PCR; TCRdb holds only in-frame clones, not every one. The sample yields 70,000 to 100,000 clones, under 85% seen once. The material was blood, obtained after dendritic cell vaccination. Receptor source: a human donor with glioblastoma. Both conserved end residues are part of each CDR3. Each record gives: D gene, clone size, J gene, V gene, CDR3 protein, CDR3 DNA. The D gene is left open where the match is weak. Size is omitted from some rows. Given values are once, few, many or a class for expanded clones.

NA	NA	TRBJ1-4	TRBV2	CASSGGGRIQTNEKLFF	TGTGCCAGCAGTGGGGGTGGGAGGATTCAAACTAATGAAAAACTGTTTTTT
NA	NA	TRBJ2-7	TRBV5-4	CASSFSAQGREQYF	TGTGCCAGCAGCTTCAGTGCACAGGGCCGAGAGCAGTACTTC
TRBD2	NA	TRBJ2-7	TRBV4-2	CASSPGTSDPTYEQYF	TGTGCCAGCAGCCCCGGGACTAGCGACCCGACCTACGAGCAGTACTTC
TRBD1	NA	TRBJ2-7	TRBV5-1	CASSLTGEFDEQYF	TGCGCCAGCAGCTTGACAGGGGAGTTTGACGAGCAGTACTTC
TRBD2	NA	TRBJ2-1	TRBV9	CASSVLTSVSSNEQFF	TGTGCCAGCAGCGTATTGACTAGCGTTTCGAGCAATGAGCAGTTCTTC
TRBD1	NA	TRBJ1-5	TRBV6-1	CASSDRGRGPQHF	TGTGCCAGCAGTGACAGGGGGCGTGGGCCCCAGCATTTT
TRBD1	NA	TRBJ2-2	TRBV5-1	CASSLVSGGFGELFF	TGCGCCAGCAGCTTGGTATCAGGGGGCTTCGGGGAGCTGTTTTTT
NA	NA	TRBJ1-2	TRBV6-5	CASRPTVNYGYTF	TGTGCCAGCAGACCGACAGTAAACTATGGCTACACCTTC
NA	NA	TRBJ2-5	TRBV27	CASSGDGETQYF	TGTGCCAGCTCAGGGGATGGGGAGACCCAGTACTTC
NA	NA	TRBJ2-7	TRBV7-2	CASSFGLPDIYEQYF	TGTGCCAGCAGTTTCGGACTCCCGGATATCTACGAGCAGTACTTC
NA	NA	TRBJ1-4	TRBV6-6	CASSFRVNEKLFF	TGTGCCAGCAGTTTCCGAGTTAATGAAAAACTGTTTTTT
NA	once	TRBJ2-3	TRBV5-1	CASSTRGYTDTQYF	TGCGCCAGCAGCACCCGGGGGTACACAGATACGCAGTATTTT
TRBD1	NA	TRBJ1-5	TRBV19	CASTGQISNQPQHF	TGTGCCAGTACGGGACAGATTAGCAATCAGCCCCAGCATTTT
TRBD1	once	TRBJ1-1	TRBV18	CASSASGTELNTEAFF	TGTGCCAGCTCGGCCTCCGGGACAGAGCTGAACACTGAAGCTTTCTTT
NA	NA	TRBJ2-7	TRBV30	CAWSVSGGSYEQYF	TGTGCCTGGAGTGTTTCAGGGGGGAGCTACGAGCAGTACTTC
NA	NA	TRBJ2-7	TRBV2	CASRTSGVYEQYF	TGTGCCAGCAGAACATCCGGGGTCTACGAGCAGTACTTC